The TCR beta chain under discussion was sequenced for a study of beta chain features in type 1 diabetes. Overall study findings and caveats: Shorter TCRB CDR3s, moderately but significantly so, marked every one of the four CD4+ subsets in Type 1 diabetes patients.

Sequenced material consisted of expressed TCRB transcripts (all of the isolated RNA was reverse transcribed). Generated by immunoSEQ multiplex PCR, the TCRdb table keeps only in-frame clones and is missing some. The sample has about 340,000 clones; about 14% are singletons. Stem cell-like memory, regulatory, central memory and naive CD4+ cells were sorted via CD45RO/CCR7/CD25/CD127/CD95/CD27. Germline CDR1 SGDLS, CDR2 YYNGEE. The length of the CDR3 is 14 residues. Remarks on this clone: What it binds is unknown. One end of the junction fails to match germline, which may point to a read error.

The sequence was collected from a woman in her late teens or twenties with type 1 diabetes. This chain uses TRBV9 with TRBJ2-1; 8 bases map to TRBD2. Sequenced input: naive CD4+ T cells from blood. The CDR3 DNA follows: TGTGCCAGCAGTGTAGCCGGGACTAGCAATGAGCAGTTCTTC. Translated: CASSVAGTSNEQFF.